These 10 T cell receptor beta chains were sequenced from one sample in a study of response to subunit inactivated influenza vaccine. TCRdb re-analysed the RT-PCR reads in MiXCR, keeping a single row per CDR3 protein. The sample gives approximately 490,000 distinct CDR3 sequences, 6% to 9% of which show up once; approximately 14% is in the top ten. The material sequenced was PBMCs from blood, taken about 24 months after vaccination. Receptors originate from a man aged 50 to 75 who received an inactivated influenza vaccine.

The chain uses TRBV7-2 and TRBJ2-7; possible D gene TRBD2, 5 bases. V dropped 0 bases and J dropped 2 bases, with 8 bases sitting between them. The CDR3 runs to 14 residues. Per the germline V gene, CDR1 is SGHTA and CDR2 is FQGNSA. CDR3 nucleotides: TGTGCCAGCAGCTTAGCCGAGGGAACCTACGAGCAGTACTTC. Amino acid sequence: CASSLAEGTYEQYF.

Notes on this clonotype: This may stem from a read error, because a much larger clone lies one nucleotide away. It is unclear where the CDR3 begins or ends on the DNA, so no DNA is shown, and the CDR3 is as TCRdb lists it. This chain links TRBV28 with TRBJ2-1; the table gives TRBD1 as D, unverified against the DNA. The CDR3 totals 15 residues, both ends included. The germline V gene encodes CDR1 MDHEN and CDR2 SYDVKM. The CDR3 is CASSWGQGSYNERFF.

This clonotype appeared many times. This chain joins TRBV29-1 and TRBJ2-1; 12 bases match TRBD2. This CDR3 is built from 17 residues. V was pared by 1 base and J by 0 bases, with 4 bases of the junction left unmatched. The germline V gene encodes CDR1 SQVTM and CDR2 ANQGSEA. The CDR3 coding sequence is TGCAGCGTTGAAGCTAGCGGGAGGGTGAGCTCCTACAATGAGCAGTTCTTC. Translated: CSVEASGRVSSYNEQFF.

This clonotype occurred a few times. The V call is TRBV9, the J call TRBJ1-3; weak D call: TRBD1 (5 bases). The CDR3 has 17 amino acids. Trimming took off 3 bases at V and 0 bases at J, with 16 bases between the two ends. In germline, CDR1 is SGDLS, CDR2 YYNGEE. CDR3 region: CASSAEPGQSSGNTIYF. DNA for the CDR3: TGTGCCAGCAGCGCGGAACCAGGGCAGAGCTCTGGAAACACCATATATTTT. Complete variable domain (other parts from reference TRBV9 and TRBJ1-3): DSGVTQTPKHLITATGQRVTLRCSPRSGDLSVYWYQQSLDQGLQFLIQYYNGEERAKGNILERFSAQQFPDLHSELNLSSLELGDSALYFCASSAEPGQSSGNTIYFGEGSWLTVV.

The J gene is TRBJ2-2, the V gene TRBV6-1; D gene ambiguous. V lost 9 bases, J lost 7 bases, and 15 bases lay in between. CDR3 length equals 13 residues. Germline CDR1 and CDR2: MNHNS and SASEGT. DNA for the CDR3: TGTGCCAGTACTTGGGTCTTGGGCGGGGAGCTGTTTTTT. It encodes CASTWVLGGELFF.

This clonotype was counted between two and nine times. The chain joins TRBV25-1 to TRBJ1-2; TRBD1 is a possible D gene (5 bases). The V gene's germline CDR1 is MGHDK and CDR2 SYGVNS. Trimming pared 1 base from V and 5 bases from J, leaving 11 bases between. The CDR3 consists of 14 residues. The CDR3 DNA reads TGTGCCAGCAGTGAATCAAGGGCAGGGTATGGCTACACCTTC. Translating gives CASSESRAGYGYTF.

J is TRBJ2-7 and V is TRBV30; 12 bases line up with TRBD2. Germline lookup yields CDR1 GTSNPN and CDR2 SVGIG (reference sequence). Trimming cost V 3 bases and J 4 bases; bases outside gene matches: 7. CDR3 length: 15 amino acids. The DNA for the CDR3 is TGTGCCTGGAGATTCCTAGCGGGAGGGCCGTACGAGCAGTACTTC. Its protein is CAWRFLAGGPYEQYF. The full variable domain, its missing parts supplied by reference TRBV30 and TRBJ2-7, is SQTIHQWPATLVQPVGSPLSLECTVEGTSNPNLYWYRQAAGRGLQLLFYSVGIGQISSEVPQNLSASRPQDRQFILSSKKLLLSDSGFYLCAWRFLAGGPYEQYFGPGTRLTVT.

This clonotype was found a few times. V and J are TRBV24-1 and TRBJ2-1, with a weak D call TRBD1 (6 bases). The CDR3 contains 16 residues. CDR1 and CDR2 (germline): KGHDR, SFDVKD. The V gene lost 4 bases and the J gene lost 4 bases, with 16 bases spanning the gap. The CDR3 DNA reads TGTGCCACCAGTGAGGTTGGGACACGGGATTACAATGAGCAGTTCTTC. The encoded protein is CATSEVGTRDYNEQFF.

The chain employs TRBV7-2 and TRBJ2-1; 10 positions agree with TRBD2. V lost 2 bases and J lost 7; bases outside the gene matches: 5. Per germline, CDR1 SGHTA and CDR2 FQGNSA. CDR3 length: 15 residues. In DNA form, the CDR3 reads TGTGCCAGCAGCTTAACTAGCGGGACCTGGAATGAGCAGTTCTTC. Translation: CASSLTSGTWNEQFF. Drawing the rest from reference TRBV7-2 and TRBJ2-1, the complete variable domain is GAGVSQSPSNKVTEKGKDVELRCDPISGHTALYWYRQSLGQGLEFLIYFQGNSAPDKSGLPSDRFSAERTGGSVSTLTIQRTQQEDSAVYLCASSLTSGTWNEQFFGPGTRLTVL.

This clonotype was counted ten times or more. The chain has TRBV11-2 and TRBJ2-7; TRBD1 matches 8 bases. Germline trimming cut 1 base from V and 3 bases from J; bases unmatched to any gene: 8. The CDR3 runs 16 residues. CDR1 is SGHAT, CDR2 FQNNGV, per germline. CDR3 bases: TGTGCCAGCAGCTTAGGGATTCGGACAGGGAACTACGAGCAGTACTTC. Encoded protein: CASSLGIRTGNYEQYF.